This is a list of T cell receptor beta chains from one sample in a study of OX40 agonist ivuxolimab in advanced cancers. The data were produced by immunoSEQ multiplex PCR, yet TCRdb's version contains in-frame clones alone and is incomplete. Of fewer than 70,000 clones listed, approximately 90% are singletons. This sample comprised CD4+ or CD8+ T cells sorted from blood, obtained in a trial of the OX40 agonist ivuxolimab. These TCRs come from an adult with an advanced solid tumor such as melanoma, head and neck, liver or kidney cancer. Each CDR3 is given with its conserved first and last residue. D genes are given only for firm matches. Clone size is shown for a subset of rows, as once, few, many or a class of expanded clone.

D | length | J | size | V | DNA | CDR3
TRBD1 | 15 | TRBJ1-1 | . | TRBV28 | TGTGCCAGCAGTTTACGCGGGACAGTGAACACTGAAGCTTTCTTT | CASSLRGTVNTEAFF
. | 14 | TRBJ1-2 | . | TRBV7-2 | TGTGCCAGCAGCTCCCTAGGGGCCCTTTATGGCTACACCTTC | CASSSLGALYGYTF
. | 15 | TRBJ2-5 | . | TRBV7-6 | TGTGCCAGCAGCTTTCTTTCACGCCCCCAAGAGACCCAGTACTTC | CASSFLSRPQETQYF
. | 16 | TRBJ1-1 | . | TRBV7-8 | TGTGCCAGCAGCTTATCACCCCGGGGAGCCAACACTGAAGCTTTCTTT | CASSLSPRGANTEAFF
. | 16 | TRBJ2-1 | . | TRBV5-6 | TGTGCCAGCAGCTTGGCACTACCTACCTCCTACAATGAGCAGTTCTTC | CASSLALPTSYNEQFF
TRBD1 | 14 | TRBJ1-2 | . | TRBV14 | TGTGCCAGCAGAAATTCCGGGACAGTCTATGGCTACACCTTC | CASRNSGTVYGYTF
. | 14 | TRBJ1-5 | . | TRBV19 | TGTGCCAGTAGTCCAGGGGTTAGCAATCAGCCCCAGCATTTT | CASSPGVSNQPQHF
. | 12 | TRBJ2-2 | . | TRBV4-1 | TGCGCCAGCAGCCAAGATTCCGGGGAGCTGTTTTTT | CASSQDSGELFF
TRBD2 | 16 | TRBJ2-3 | . | TRBV19 | TGTGCCAGTAGTATATCTAGCGGGACCGGCACAGATACGCAGTATTTT | CASSISSGTGTDTQYF
. | 14 | TRBJ1-2 | . | TRBV28 | TGTGCCAGCAGTCATGAGGACAGTTATTATGGCTACACCTTC | CASSHEDSYYGYTF
. | 14 | TRBJ2-1 | . | TRBV19 | TGTGCCAGTAGTATCCCGAGCTCCTACAATGAGCAGTTCTTC | CASSIPSSYNEQFF
TRBD2 | 12 | TRBJ2-3 | once | TRBV28 | TGTGCCAGCGCCACCGGAGCGGGAGGGCAGTATTTT | CASATGAGGQYF
. | 13 | TRBJ1-1 | . | TRBV6-1 | TGTGCCAGCAGTGAAAACGTGGGCACTGAAGCTTTCTTT | CASSENVGTEAFF
TRBD2 | 18 | TRBJ2-2 | . | TRBV5-1 | TGCGCCAGCAGACCTACTAGCGGGAGAGGACTTGCCACCGGGGAGCTGTTTTTT | CASRPTSGRGLATGELFF
. | 15 | TRBJ1-1 | . | TRBV13 | TGTGCCAGCAGCGGTTATGGGGAACCGAACACTGAAGCTTTCTTT | CASSGYGEPNTEAFF
. | 15 | TRBJ2-1 | . | TRBV12-5 | TGTGCTAGTGGTCAGGGGGCGGGAGAGGGCAATGAGCAGTTCTTC | CASGQGAGEGNEQFF
. | 15 | TRBJ2-7 | . | TRBV4-3 | TGCGCCAGCAGCCAATCAGTGAACAGCAACTACGAGCAGTACTTC | CASSQSVNSNYEQYF
. | 13 | TRBJ2-3 | . | TRBV10-2 | TGCGCCAGCAGTGAGGTCCGCACAGATACGCAGTATTTT | CASSEVRTDTQYF
TRBD2 | 15 | TRBJ2-1 | . | TRBV9 | TGTGCCAGCAGCATTAGCGGGAGAATGCACAATGAGCAGTTCTTC | CASSISGRMHNEQFF
. | 15 | TRBJ2-7 | . | TRBV6-5 | TGTGCCAGCAGTTTATATTACGGACAAGCCTACGAGCAGTACTTC | CASSLYYGQAYEQYF
TRBD2 | 16 | TRBJ2-5 | . | TRBV28 | TGTGCCAGCAGTCCACCTCCGGGACTAGCGGAAGAGACCCAGTACTTC | CASSPPPGLAEETQYF
. | 15 | TRBJ2-1 | . | TRBV19 | TGTGCCAGTAGTTGGGGTGAGGGACACAACAATGAGCAGTTCTTC | CASSWGEGHNNEQFF
TRBD2 | 15 | TRBJ2-7 | . | TRBV7-2 | TGTGCCAGCATCCTAGACCCAGCGGGAGACAACGAGCAGTACTTC | CASILDPAGDNEQYF
TRBD1 | 14 | TRBJ2-7 | . | TRBV14 | TGTGCCAGCAGCTTGGGACAGGGTTCCTACGAGCAGTACTTC | CASSLGQGSYEQYF
. | 14 | TRBJ1-1 | . | TRBV19 | TGTGCCAGTAGTATAGCAGGGTTGGGCACTGAAGCTTTCTTT | CASSIAGLGTEAFF
TRBD1 | 15 | TRBJ2-7 | once | TRBV27 | TGTGCCAGCAGTATACAGGGGCGGTCCTCCTACGAGCAGTACTTC | CASSIQGRSSYEQYF
TRBD1 | 14 | TRBJ1-1 | . | TRBV4-1 | TGCGCCAGCAGCAAGGGACAGAGTTACACTGAAGCTTTCTTT | CASSKGQSYTEAFF
. | 19 | TRBJ2-1 | . | TRBV6-4 | TGTGCCAGCAGTCTCCGGGACGCATCCGAGCTCAGCTCCTACAATGAGCAGTTCTTC | CASSLRDASELSSYNEQFF
. | 15 | TRBJ2-5 | . | TRBV19 | TGTGCCAGTAGTATGAACTCTTACCCGGGGGAGACCCAGTACTTC | CASSMNSYPGETQYF
. | 14 | TRBJ2-7 | . | TRBV9 | TGTGCCAGCAGCGTAGGCGGGACAGCCTACGAGCAGTACTTC | CASSVGGTAYEQYF
. | 14 | TRBJ2-1 | . | TRBV28 | TGTGCCAGCAGTTTCGGGGACATTCTCAATGAGCAGTTCTTC | CASSFGDILNEQFF
. | 13 | TRBJ2-5 | . | TRBV2 | TGTGCCAGCAGTGACGGTGCTCAAGAGACCCAGTACTTC | CASSDGAQETQYF
TRBD1 | 15 | TRBJ2-3 | . | TRBV5-1 | TGCGCCAGCAGCTTCTGGACAGGGACAACAGATACGCAGTATTTT | CASSFWTGTTDTQYF
. | 18 | TRBJ2-1 | . | TRBV27 | TGTGCCAGCAGTTCACACGACGCGCCCTTCCCTCTTAACAATGAGCAGTTCTTC | CASSSHDAPFPLNNEQFF
. | 15 | TRBJ1-4 | . | TRBV4-1 | TGCGCCAGCAGCCAAGTTCTCTGGCTTAATGAAAAACTGTTTTTT | CASSQVLWLNEKLFF
TRBD2 | 14 | TRBJ2-7 | . | TRBV27 | TGTGCCAGCAGTTTATCCAGCGGGAGTGACGAGCAGTACTTC | CASSLSSGSDEQYF
. | 13 | TRBJ2-1 | once | TRBV25-1 | TGTGCCAGCACCCCGGGTTCAGGCAATGAGCAGTTCTTC | CASTPGSGNEQFF
TRBD1 | 16 | TRBJ2-6 | . | TRBV10-2 | TGCGCCAGCAGGGCCGGGACAGGGGATGGGGCCAACGTCCTGACTTTC | CASRAGTGDGANVLTF
. | 12 | TRBJ1-6 | . | TRBV5-6 | TGTGCCAGCAGCTTGGAGAAGTCACCCCTCCACTTT | CASSLEKSPLHF
. | 14 | TRBJ1-1 | . | TRBV6-1 | TGTGCCAGCAGGACGGGATTTGGGGACACTGAAGCTTTCTTT | CASRTGFGDTEAFF
TRBD1 | 17 | TRBJ1-2 | . | TRBV5-4 | TGTGCCAGCACCGGGCCGGGACAGGCATTACCTAACTATGGCTACACCTTC | CASTGPGQALPNYGYTF
. | 16 | TRBJ2-1 | . | TRBV7-9 | TGTGCCAGCAGCTTAGCGCTAGCGACCTCCTACAATGAGCAGTTCTTC | CASSLALATSYNEQFF
TRBD2 | 16 | TRBJ2-7 | . | TRBV5-6 | TGTGCCAGCAGCTTAGCACCGGGACTAGTGTCTTACGAGCAGTACTTC | CASSLAPGLVSYEQYF
. | 15 | TRBJ1-4 | . | TRBV28 | TGTGCCAGCAGTTTCGTGTGGCTGGCTAATGAAAAACTGTTTTTT | CASSFVWLANEKLFF
. | 12 | TRBJ2-1 | . | TRBV4-1 | TGCGCCAGCAGCCAACAACACAATGAGCAGTTCTTC | CASSQQHNEQFF
. | 12 | TRBJ2-7 | . | TRBV11-2 | TGTGCCAGCAGCTCCAGGGATTACGAGCAGTACTTC | CASSSRDYEQYF
. | 15 | TRBJ2-3 | . | TRBV4-1 | TGCGCCAGCAGGCCAAACAGTGAGTTTGGGGGTACGCAGTATTTT | CASRPNSEFGGTQYF